A single sample is the source of the 14 T cell receptor beta chains below, sequenced in a study of CD8 T cells in ankylosing spondylitis. A single record per CDR3 protein comes from TCRdb applying MiXCR to the 5' RACE reads. The sample has about 360,000 distinct CDR3 sequences; 20% to 25% are singletons. The sample comprised blood, either unsorted or a sorted T cell fraction (not recorded which). The receptors were sampled from a male donor with ankylosing spondylitis or in good health (not recorded which).

This clonotype occurred a few times. This chain joins TRBV12-3 or TRBV12-4 and TRBJ2-5; 8 bases map to TRBD1. V was clipped by 6 bases and J by 5 bases; unmatched bases: 14. There are 16 residues in the CDR3. CDR3 sequence (DNA): TGTGCCAGCAGCAAATTTAGGACAGGGCTAGGGGAGACCCAGTACTTC. It specifies CASSKFRTGLGETQYF.

This clonotype was found a few times. The V and J genes are TRBV24-1 and TRBJ2-2; TRBD1 might be the D (5 bases). This CDR3 has 13 residues. V was clipped by 7 bases and J by 2 bases, with 7 bases between them. Germline-derived CDR1 and CDR2 are KGHDR and SFDVKD. The CDR3 is CATRDSNTGELFF. The CDR3, as DNA: TGTGCCACCAGAGACAGCAACACCGGGGAGCTGTTTTTT.

This clonotype occurred a few times. The rearrangement uses TRBV6-6 and TRBJ2-4; 9 bases fit TRBD1. The length of the CDR3 is 13 residues. Trimming at V came to 6 bases and at J to 5 bases, leaving 2 bases not matched to a gene. The germline V gene has CDR1 MNHNY and CDR2 SVGAGI (reference sequence). CDR3 DNA: TGTGCCAGCAGCTGGGACAGGGAAAACATTCAGTACTTC. Translation: CASSWDRENIQYF.

The V gene is TRBV5-6, the J gene TRBJ2-3; 14 bases align to TRBD2. The germline CDR1 and CDR2 sequences are SGHDT and YYEEEE. V lost 3 bases to trimming and J lost 0 bases; unmatched junction nucleotides: 9. CDR3 length equals 19 residues. The chain's CDR3 is CASSSTGTSGGISTDTQYF. CDR3 coding DNA: TGTGCCAGCAGCTCGACCGGGACTAGCGGGGGTATTAGCACAGATACGCAGTATTTT.

The chain couples TRBV29-1 to TRBJ1-1; D might be TRBD1 (6 bases). V lost 1 base and J 4 bases, leaving 10 bases between the germline ends. The CDR3 length is 13 residues. CDR1 SQVTM and CDR2 ANQGSEA come from the germline V gene. The CDR3 coding sequence is TGCAGCGTTGAAGTGGGGGGCTTCACTGAAGCTTTCTTT. Protein product: CSVEVGGFTEAFF.

Only a few counts were recorded for this clonotype. CDR3 sequence reads: CSASPTGVRADTQYF. The DNA of the CDR3 is TGCAGTGCTAGCCCGACAGGGGTGAGGGCAGATACGCAGTATTTT. V usage is TRBV20-1 and J usage is TRBJ2-3, with 8 bases aligning to TRBD1. After removal of 3 bases from V and 4 bases from J, the junction contained 9 bases not matched to a gene. The CDR3 is made up of 15 amino acids. Germline loops: CDR1 DFQATT, CDR2 SNEGSKA (reference sequence).

V is TRBV19 and J is TRBJ2-3, with 7 bases aligning to TRBD1. Germline loops: CDR1 LNHDA, CDR2 SQIVND (reference sequence). Unmatched junction bases numbered 7, after V lost 8 bases and J lost 5 bases. The CDR3 is 13 amino acids. The CDR3 loop is CASGYRGGDTQYF. The CDR3 nucleotides read TGTGCCAGTGGATACAGGGGTGGAGATACGCAGTATTTT. The variable domain in full, with the rest retrieved from reference TRBV19 and TRBJ2-3, is DGGITQSPKYLFRKEGQNVTLSCEQNLNHDAMYWYRQDPGQGLRLIYYSQIVNDFQKGDIAEGYSVSREKKESFPLTVTSAQKNPTAFYLCASGYRGGDTQYFGPGTRLTVL.

The sample holds a few counts of this clonotype. The V call is TRBV28, the J call TRBJ2-6, with 10 nucleotides matching TRBD1. CDR1 and CDR2 (germline): MDHEN, SYDVKM. This CDR3 comprises 17 residues. J was trimmed by 3 bases and V by 3 bases; bases with no gene match: 5. The CDR3 here is CASSLRTGGFGANVLTF. In DNA, the CDR3 is TGTGCCAGCAGTTTGAGGACAGGGGGATTTGGGGCCAACGTCCTGACTTTC.

The rearrangement links TRBV20-1 to TRBJ2-2, with TRBD2 identical over 7 bases. CDR1 and CDR2 from the germline V gene are DFQATT and SNEGSKA (reference sequence). The CDR3 contains 14 residues. With V trimmed by 3 bases and J by 5 bases, 6 bases remained unmatched. The CDR3 is CSASGGGGTGELFF. The CDR3, as DNA: TGCAGTGCTAGTGGTGGGGGGGGGACCGGGGAGCTGTTTTTT.

The rearrangement uses TRBV20-1 and TRBJ2-2; TRBD2 aligns across 9 bases. V was pared by 1 base and J by 8 bases, with 8 bases of the junction left unmatched. Germline lookup yields CDR1 DFQATT and CDR2 SNEGSKA (reference sequence). This CDR3 is 15 amino acids long. CDR3 sequence reads: CSARGSGGLAGELFF. As DNA, the CDR3 is TGCAGTGCTAGAGGTAGCGGGGGCCTCGCTGGGGAGCTGTTTTTT.

The chain has TRBV12-3 or TRBV12-4 and TRBJ2-3; D is unresolved. Trimming took 6 bases from V and 14 from J, leaving 18 bases between them. The CDR3 spans 12 residues. CDR3 nucleotides: TGTGCCAGCAGCCCGGGCAGTCTGTTGCTGTATTTT. Translation: CASSPGSLLLYF.

This chain links TRBV12-3 or TRBV12-4 with TRBJ2-5, with D unclear. CDR3 length equals 12 residues. V lost 5 bases, J lost 1 base, and 5 bases lay in between. CDR3 residues: CASSEIQETQYF. In DNA form, the CDR3 reads TGTGCCAGCAGTGAAATCCAAGAGACCCAGTACTTC.

This clonotype was observed a few times. The chain couples TRBV20-1 to TRBJ2-1; D perhaps matches TRBD1 (6 bases). The CDR3 consists of 13 residues. Germline lookup yields CDR1 DFQATT and CDR2 SNEGSKA (reference sequence). Trimming pared 5 bases from V and 3 bases from J, leaving 11 bases between. Here the CDR3 reads CSAHRADYNEQFF. CDR3 in DNA: TGCAGTGCTCACAGGGCCGACTACAATGAGCAGTTCTTC.

This clonotype has a handful of counts. V gene TRBV7-3 combines with J gene TRBJ2-2; D may correspond to TRBD1 or TRBD2 (5 bases each). Trimming left V 0 bases short and J 5 bases short, with 10 bases between. This CDR3 comprises 15 residues. Germline V gene lookup returns CDR1 SGHTA and CDR2 FQGTGA. The chain's CDR3 is CASSLTGGTTGELFF. CDR3 sequence (DNA): TGTGCCAGCAGCTTAACCGGTGGGACGACCGGGGAGCTGTTTTTT.